This T cell receptor (beta chain) was captured in a study of T cells in Graves' hyperthyroidism and ophthalmopathy. In its sample, this clonotype was seen many times. The CDR3 regions of TCR beta were amplified from RNA transcripts. First-round RT-PCR with HTBI primers amplified the TCR CDR3 region. TCRdb used MiXCR to reprocess the multiplex PCR reads, holding one entry per CDR3 protein. The table lists about 690,000 distinct CDR3 sequences, around a sixth of them singletons. From germline, CDR1 is LNHDA and CDR2 SQIVND (reference sequence). Trimming pared 5 bases from V and 2 bases from J, leaving 12 bases between. The CDR3 spans 14 residues. Patients showing uncontrolled infection, other autoimmune disease, pregnancy or lactation were ineligible.

The chain employs TRBV19 and TRBJ1-1; D is unclear. The receptor was isolated from a man between 45 and 60 years old with Graves' hyperthyroidism. The sequenced sample consisted of blood. The CDR3 coding sequence is TGTGCCAGTAGTGCCTCGGTCAGAAACACTGAAGCTTTCTTT. This encodes CASSASVRNTEAFF.